What follows describes a single T cell receptor beta chain. Its antigen is still unknown. Primers used in a second PCR of roughly 6 to 12 cycles were a sample-barcoded 5' primer and a J-beta primer mix. Every cDNA molecule bore a tag from a template-switch adaptor containing 12 random nucleotides. All samples gave at least 3 million CDR3-containing paired-end reads. TCRdb redid the calling of the 5' RACE reads with MiXCR, one entry per CDR3 protein. The sample lists 1.5 million to 2 million distinct CDR3 sequences, roughly a third seen once, with roughly 10% in the top ten. The source of the sample is a study of blood T cells in healthy people across ages. Whenever a sample was processed, at least 7 million PBMCs were isolated. V lost 7 bases and J 7 bases, leaving 20 bases between the germline ends. CDR1 and CDR2 (germline): MDHEN, SYDVKM. The CDR3 extends over 15 amino acids. Findings and caveats of the study: Diversity estimated from one million T cells was considered an underestimate.

The sample consisted of blood. This receptor was taken from a woman aged 25 to 45 in good health. This chain uses TRBV28 with TRBJ1-5; D may be TRBD1 (6 bases). The CDR3 spells CASMGGGASVQPQHF. The CDR3 coding sequence is TGTGCCAGCATGGGTGGGGGGGCTTCGGTCCAGCCCCAGCATTTT.